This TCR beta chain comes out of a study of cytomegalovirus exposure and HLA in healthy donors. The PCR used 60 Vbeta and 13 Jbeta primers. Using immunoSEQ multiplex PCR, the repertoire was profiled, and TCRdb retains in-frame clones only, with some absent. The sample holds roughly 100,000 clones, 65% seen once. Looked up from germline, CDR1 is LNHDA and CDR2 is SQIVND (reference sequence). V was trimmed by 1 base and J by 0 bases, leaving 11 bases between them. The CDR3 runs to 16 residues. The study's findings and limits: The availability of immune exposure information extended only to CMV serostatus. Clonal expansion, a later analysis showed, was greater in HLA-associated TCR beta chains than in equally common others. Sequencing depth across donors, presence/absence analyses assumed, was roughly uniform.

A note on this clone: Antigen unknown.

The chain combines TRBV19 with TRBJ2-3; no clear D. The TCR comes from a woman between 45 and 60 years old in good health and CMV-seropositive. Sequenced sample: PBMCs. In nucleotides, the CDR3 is TGTGCCAGTAGTATAGTGGGTACTATCAGCACAGATACGCAGTATTTT. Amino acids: CASSIVGTISTDTQYF.